The 5 T cell receptor beta chains reported below all come from one sample, sequenced in a study of follicular helper T cells after annual influenza vaccination. Time point specified: 2014-2015 season, pre-vaccination. Profiled with immunoSEQ multiplex PCR; TCRdb holds only in-frame clones, not every one. The table records about 27,000 clones, 70% to 90% of them present only once. The sample was CXCR5+ CD38- circulating T follicular helper cells from blood, taken on the day of influenza vaccination. Subset specified: circulating Tfh, non-naive CD4+CXCR5+PD-1+ (ICOS+CD38+ or ICOS-CD38-). These receptors were taken from an adult who received the influenza vaccine.

The chain has TRBV18 and TRBJ2-6; D is perhaps TRBD2 (6 bases). Per the germline V gene, CDR1 is KGHSH and CDR2 is LQKENI. The V end lost 0 bases, the J end lost 2 bases, and 14 bases lay between the germline ends. The CDR3 totals 18 residues. Written as DNA, the CDR3 is TGTGCCAGCTCACCACCGGGGCAGGGAGGAGCTGGGGCCAACGTCCTGACTTTC. It codes for CASSPPGQGGAGANVLTF.

With regard to this clone: Mismatch with germline at one junction end may stem from a read error. The chain employs TRBV28 and TRBJ2-3; 8 nucleotides match TRBD1. This CDR3 region has 13 residues. Looked up from germline, CDR1 is MDHEN and CDR2 is SYDVKM. The chain's CDR3 is CASTPGGEDTQYF. The CDR3, as DNA: TGTGCAAGCACGCCAGGGGGCGAAGATACGCAGTATTTT.

V and J are TRBV11-2 and TRBJ2-7, with 10 positions matching TRBD2. Germline V gene data show CDR1 as SGHAT and CDR2 as FQNNGV. Trimming removed 7 bases from V and 2 bases from J; junction bases left unmatched: 8. CDR3 size: 15 residues. As DNA, the CDR3 is TGTGCCAGCACCCTGCTAGCGGGAGAGACCTACGAGCAGTACTTC. It yields the protein CASTLLAGETYEQYF.

The rearrangement links TRBV11-2 to TRBJ2-7; 11 bases are a match to TRBD1. The junction had 7 bases not matched to a gene; V was cut back by 5 bases and J by 7 bases. The CDR3 loop spans 14 amino acids. Germline assignment: CDR1 SGHAT and CDR2 FQNNGV. The CDR3 nucleotides are TGTGCCAGCAGCACCGGGACAGGGGGAGTGGAGCAGTACTTC. This gives the protein CASSTGTGGVEQYF.

V gene TRBV7-9 combines with J gene TRBJ2-3; no clear D. Germline V CDR1 and CDR2: SEHNR, FQNEAQ (reference sequence). Trimming took off 1 base at V and 7 bases at J, with 6 bases between the two ends. CDR3 length equals 12 residues. The CDR3 sequence is CASSLGINTQYF. The CDR3 nucleotides read TGTGCCAGCAGCTTAGGTATAAATACGCAGTATTTT. Based on the CDR3 plus reference TRBV7-9 and TRBJ2-3, the full variable domain is DTGVSQNPRHKITKRGQNVTFRCDPISEHNRLYWYRQTLGQGPEFLTYFQNEAQLEKSRLLSDRFSAERPKGSFSTLEIQRTEQGDSAMYLCASSLGINTQYFGPGTRLTVL.